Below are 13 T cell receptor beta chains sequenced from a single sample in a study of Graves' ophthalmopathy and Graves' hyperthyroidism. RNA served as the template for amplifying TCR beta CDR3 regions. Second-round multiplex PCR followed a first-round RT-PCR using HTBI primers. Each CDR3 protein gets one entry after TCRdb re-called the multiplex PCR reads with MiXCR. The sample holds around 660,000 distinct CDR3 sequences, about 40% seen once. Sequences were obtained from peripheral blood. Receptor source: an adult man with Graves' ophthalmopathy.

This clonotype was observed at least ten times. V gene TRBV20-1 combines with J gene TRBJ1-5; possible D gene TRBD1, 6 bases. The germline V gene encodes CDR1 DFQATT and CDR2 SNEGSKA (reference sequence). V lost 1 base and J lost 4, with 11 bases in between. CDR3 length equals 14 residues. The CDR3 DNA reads TGCAGTGCTAGAGGACAGGCGGGTAATCAGCCCCAGCATTTT. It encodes CSARGQAGNQPQHF.

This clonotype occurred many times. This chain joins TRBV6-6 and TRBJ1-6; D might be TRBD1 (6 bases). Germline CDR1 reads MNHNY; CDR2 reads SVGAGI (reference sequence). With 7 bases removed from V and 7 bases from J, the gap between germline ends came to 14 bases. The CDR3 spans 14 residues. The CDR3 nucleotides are TGTGCCAGCACCACGGGGGGCGAGAATTCACCCCTCCACTTT. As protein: CASTTGGENSPLHF.

CDR3 bases: TGCAGCGTTGCCGGGGTAGACTATGGCTACACCTTC. This encodes CSVAGVDYGYTF. V gene TRBV29-1 combines with J gene TRBJ1-2, with D unresolved. Per the germline V gene, CDR1 is SQVTM and CDR2 is ANQGSEA. V shed 4 bases and J shed 3 bases, with 9 bases lying between them. The CDR3 runs to 12 residues.

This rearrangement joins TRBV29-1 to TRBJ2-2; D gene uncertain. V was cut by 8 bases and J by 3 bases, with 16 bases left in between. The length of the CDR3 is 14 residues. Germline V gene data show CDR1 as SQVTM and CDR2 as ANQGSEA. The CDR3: CSPAGSQDTGELFF. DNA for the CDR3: TGCAGCCCCGCCGGCAGCCAAGACACCGGGGAGCTGTTTTTT.

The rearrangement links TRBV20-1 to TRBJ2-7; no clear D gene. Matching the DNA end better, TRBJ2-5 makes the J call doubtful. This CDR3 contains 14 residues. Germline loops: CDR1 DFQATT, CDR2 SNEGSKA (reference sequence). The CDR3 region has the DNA TGCAGTGCCGACGCGAGGTCTATACAAGAGACCCAGTACTTC. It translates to CSADARSIQETQYF.

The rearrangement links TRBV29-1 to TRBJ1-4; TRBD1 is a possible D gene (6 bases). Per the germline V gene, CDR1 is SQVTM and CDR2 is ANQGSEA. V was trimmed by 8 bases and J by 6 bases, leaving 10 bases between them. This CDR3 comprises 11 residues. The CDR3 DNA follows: TGCAGCCGGGACACTCATGAAAAACTGTTTTTT. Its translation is CSRDTHEKLFF.

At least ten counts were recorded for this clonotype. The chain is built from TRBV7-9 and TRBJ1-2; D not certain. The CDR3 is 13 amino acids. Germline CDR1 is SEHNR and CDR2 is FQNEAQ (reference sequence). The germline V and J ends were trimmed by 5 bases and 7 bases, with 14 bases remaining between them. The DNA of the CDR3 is TGTGCCAGCAGCCCCGAAGGGATCTCTGGCTACACCTTC. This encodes CASSPEGISGYTF.

CDR3 sequence (DNA): TGCAGCGTATTAATAGGGGGGTCCGTCTATGGCTACACCTTC. Protein sequence: CSVLIGGSVYGYTF. The chain recombines TRBV29-1 with TRBJ1-2; the D gene is possibly TRBD1 (6 bases). CDR3 length equals 14 residues. Per germline, CDR1 SQVTM and CDR2 ANQGSEA. V was clipped by 6 bases and J by 4 bases, with 18 bases between them.

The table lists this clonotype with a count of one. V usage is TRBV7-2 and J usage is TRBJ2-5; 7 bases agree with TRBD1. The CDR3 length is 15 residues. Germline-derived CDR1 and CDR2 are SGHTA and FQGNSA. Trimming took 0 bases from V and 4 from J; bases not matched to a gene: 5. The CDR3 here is CASSLAPTGVETQYF. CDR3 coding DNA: TGTGCCAGCAGCTTAGCCCCAACAGGGGTAGAGACCCAGTACTTC.

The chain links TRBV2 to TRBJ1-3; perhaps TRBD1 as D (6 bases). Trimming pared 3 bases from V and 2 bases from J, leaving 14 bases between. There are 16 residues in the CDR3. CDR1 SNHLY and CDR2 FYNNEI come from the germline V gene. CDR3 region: CASSELIQGAGNTIYF. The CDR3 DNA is TGTGCCAGCAGTGAGCTAATACAGGGAGCTGGAAACACCATATATTTT.

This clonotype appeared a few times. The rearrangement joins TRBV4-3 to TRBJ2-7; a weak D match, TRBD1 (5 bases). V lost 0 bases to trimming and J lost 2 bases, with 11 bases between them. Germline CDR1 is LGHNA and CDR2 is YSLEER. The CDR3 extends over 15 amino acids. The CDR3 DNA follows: TGCGCCAGCAGCCAAGATCTCTCCAGGGCCTACGAGCAGTACTTC. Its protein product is CASSQDLSRAYEQYF.

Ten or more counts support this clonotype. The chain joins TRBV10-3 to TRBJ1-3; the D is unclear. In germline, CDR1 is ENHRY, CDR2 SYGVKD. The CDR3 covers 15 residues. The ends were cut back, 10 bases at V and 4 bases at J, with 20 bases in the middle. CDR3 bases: TGTGCCACATCGCCAACATCAAGTAGCGGAAACACCATATATTTT. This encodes CATSPTSSSGNTIYF.

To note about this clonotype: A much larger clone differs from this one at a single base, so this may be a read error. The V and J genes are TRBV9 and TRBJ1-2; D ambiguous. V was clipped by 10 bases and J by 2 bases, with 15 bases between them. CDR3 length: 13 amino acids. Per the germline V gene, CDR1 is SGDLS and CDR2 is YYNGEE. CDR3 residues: CASPRGGNYGYTF. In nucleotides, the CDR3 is TGTGCCTCCCCCCGTGGCGGGAACTATGGCTACACCTTC.